The rows below give T cell receptor beta chains drawn from one sample of a study of T-cell reconstitution after alpha-beta-depleted transplantation in children. MiXCR was run by TCRdb on the PCR reads, yielding one entry per CDR3 protein. Here the sample spans over 450,000 distinct CDR3 sequences, about 10% being singletons. Specimen: PBMCs, collected before TCRalphabeta/CD19-depleted stem cell transplant. These receptors were obtained from a child aged 2-15 years with inherited bone marrow failure, due to receive a stem cell transplant. Each CDR3 is given with its conserved first and last residue. Each record gives: D gene, V gene, CDR3 length, J gene, clone size, CDR3 protein, CDR3 DNA. The D gene is left open where the match is weak. The size entry is marked missing in some rows and otherwise reads once, few, many or a size class.

NA,TRBV4-2,16,TRBJ1-6,many,CASSQGQALISSPLHF,TGTGCCAGCAGCCAAGGTCAGGCCCTTATAAGTTCACCCCTCCACTTT
NA,TRBV5-1,13,TRBJ2-7,many,CASSFDRSYEQYF,TGCGCCAGCAGCTTTGACAGATCCTACGAGCAGTACTTC
TRBD2,TRBV9,14,TRBJ2-7,few,CASSQTSGKNEQYF,TGTGCCAGCAGCCAGACTAGCGGGAAGAACGAGCAGTACTTC
NA,TRBV5-6,13,TRBJ2-3,many,CASSLAVRDTQYF,TGTGCCAGCAGCTTGGCCGTCAGGGATACGCAGTATTTT
NA,TRBV3-1,14,TRBJ2-1,NA,CASSPTSTPRWQFF,TGTGCCAGCAGCCCCACATCGACACCGAGGTGGCAGTTCTTC
TRBD2,TRBV20-1,15,TRBJ2-7,many,CSARDGPSGRYEQYF,TGCAGTGCTAGAGATGGTCCTAGCGGGAGGTACGAGCAGTACTTC
TRBD1,TRBV20-1,12,TRBJ1-4,many,CSAGQGREKLFF,TGCAGTGCAGGACAGGGACGGGAAAAACTGTTTTTT
TRBD2,TRBV19,15,TRBJ2-1,few,CASLPGLAGYNEQFF,TGTGCCAGCCTACCGGGACTAGCGGGGTACAATGAGCAGTTCTTC
NA,TRBV5-1,14,TRBJ2-1,many,CASSLDLDSGEQFF,TGCGCCAGCAGCTTGGATCTAGATTCGGGCGAGCAGTTCTTC
TRBD1,TRBV27,17,TRBJ1-5,few,CASSQGGRGSPNQPQHF,TGTGCCAGCAGTCAGGGGGGGCGCGGGTCTCCCAATCAGCCCCAGCATTTT
TRBD1,TRBV29-1,14,TRBJ2-1,many,CSVDVVQGLNEQFF,TGCAGCGTTGACGTAGTACAGGGGCTCAATGAGCAGTTCTTC
TRBD2,TRBV6-5,18,TRBJ2-5,many,CASSYAGTSGSLQETQYF,TGTGCCAGCAGTTACGCCGGGACTAGCGGGAGTCTCCAAGAGACCCAGTACTTC
NA,TRBV4-1,14,TRBJ2-1,NA,CASSLSHPGNEQFF,TGCGCCAGCAGCCTGTCGCACCCCGGGAATGAGCAGTTCTTC
TRBD2,TRBV7-2,15,TRBJ2-1,many,CASRGTSGSYNEQFF,TGTGCCAGCAGGGGAACTAGCGGGTCCTACAATGAGCAGTTCTTC
TRBD2,TRBV9,15,TRBJ2-7,many,CASSVLAGEGYEQYF,TGTGCCAGCAGCGTCTTAGCGGGAGAGGGCTACGAGCAGTACTTC
TRBD1,TRBV4-1,18,TRBJ2-4,few,CASSQHTNRGLAKNIQYF,TGCGCCAGCAGCCAGCATACGAACAGGGGGCTAGCCAAAAACATTCAGTACTTC
TRBD1,TRBV10-3,13,TRBJ2-7,NA,CAIGQGWLDEQYF,TGTGCCATCGGACAGGGCTGGTTGGACGAGCAGTACTTC
TRBD2,TRBV25-1,16,TRBJ2-3,NA,CASSGRALLKADTQYF,TGTGCCAGCAGCGGGAGGGCCCTCTTAAAGGCAGATACGCAGTATTTT
NA,TRBV6-7,15,TRBJ1-2,few,CASSYIRRNNYGYTF,TGTGCCAGCAGTTACATTAGACGGAACAACTATGGCTACACCTTC
TRBD1,TRBV4-3,15,TRBJ1-1,many,CASSHRQGGNTEAFF,TGCGCCAGCAGCCACCGACAGGGCGGGAACACTGAAGCTTTCTTT
TRBD2,TRBV20-1,14,TRBJ2-1,many,CSAGGLAGIDEQFF,TGCAGTGCGGGGGGACTAGCGGGAATTGACGAGCAGTTCTTC
TRBD1,TRBV28,17,TRBJ1-2,many,CASSPPGTGTSLYGYTF,TGTGCCAGCAGTCCACCCGGGACAGGGACTTCCTTGTATGGCTACACCTTC
TRBD2,TRBV7-2,15,TRBJ2-1,many,CASTRSPSGYNEQFF,TGTGCCAGCACCAGATCCCCTAGCGGGTACAATGAGCAGTTCTTC
TRBD2,TRBV20-1,17,TRBJ2-2,many,CSARDQAGGPDTGELFF,TGCAGTGCTAGAGATCAGGCGGGAGGGCCGGACACCGGGGAGCTGTTTTTT
NA,TRBV5-1,14,TRBJ1-2,NA,CASRLTGGNYGYTF,TGCGCCAGCAGGCTAACTGGCGGCAACTATGGCTACACCTTC
TRBD2,TRBV18,16,TRBJ2-7,few,CASSPPLLAAVYEQYF,TGTGCCAGCTCACCACCGTTGCTAGCGGCAGTCTACGAGCAGTACTTC
TRBD2,TRBV24-1,16,TRBJ2-3,many,CATSDLGAGSTDTQYF,TGTGCCACCAGTGATTTAGGAGCGGGAAGCACAGATACGCAGTATTTT
NA,TRBV11-2,16,TRBJ2-2,many,CASSLVGRGIDGELFF,TGTGCCAGCAGCTTAGTGGGCAGGGGTATAGACGGGGAGCTGTTTTTT
NA,TRBV18,20,TRBJ1-1,many,CASSPNIVFVDRRMNTEAFF,TGTGCCAGCTCACCTAACATCGTCTTCGTTGACAGGCGGATGAACACTGAAGCTTTCTTT
TRBD2,TRBV7-8,16,TRBJ2-7,NA,CASSSWTSGRPHEQYF,TGTGCCAGCAGCTCCTGGACTAGCGGGAGACCCCACGAGCAGTACTTC
NA,TRBV6-5,12,TRBJ1-1,many,CASRDGVTEAFF,TGTGCCAGCAGGGACGGAGTCACTGAAGCTTTCTTT
TRBD2,TRBV3-1,15,TRBJ2-3,NA,CASSQDSGEGDTQYF,TGTGCCAGCAGCCAAGATAGCGGGGAAGGAGATACGCAGTATTTT
TRBD2,TRBV20-1,13,TRBJ2-7,few,CSAFRTSTDEQYF,TGCAGTGCTTTTCGGACTAGCACGGACGAGCAGTACTTC
NA,TRBV7-2,15,TRBJ2-2,many,CASWKGIANTGELFF,TGTGCCAGCTGGAAGGGGATTGCGAACACCGGGGAGCTGTTTTTT
NA,TRBV29-1,13,TRBJ2-3,many,CSVDAGNTDTQYF,TGCAGCGTTGATGCAGGGAACACAGATACGCAGTATTTT
TRBD1,TRBV29-1,12,TRBJ2-7,many,CSVTGQPYEQYF,TGCAGCGTTACGGGACAGCCCTACGAGCAGTACTTC
NA,TRBV28,14,TRBJ1-5,many,CASSELSGNQPQHF,TGTGCCAGCAGTGAGCTTTCGGGCAATCAGCCCCAGCATTTT
TRBD2,TRBV18,16,TRBJ2-1,NA,CASSPVAGSTYDEQFF,TGTGCCAGCTCACCAGTAGCGGGTTCCACCTACGATGAGCAGTTCTTC
TRBD2,TRBV19,15,TRBJ2-1,NA,CASSIGASGMDEQFF,TGTGCCAGTAGTATAGGGGCTAGCGGGATGGATGAGCAGTTCTTC
NA,TRBV18,16,TRBJ2-2,many,CASSPLTLPAPGELFF,TGTGCCAGCTCACCATTAACCCTACCAGCTCCCGGGGAGCTGTTTTTT
TRBD2,TRBV5-1,15,TRBJ2-1,many,CASSSGLAVYNEQFF,TGCGCCAGCAGCTCGGGACTAGCGGTCTACAATGAGCAGTTCTTC
NA,TRBV21-1,13,TRBJ1-1,many,CASSEWSGAEAFF,TGTGCCAGCAGCGAGTGGAGTGGGGCTGAAGCTTTCTTT
NA,TRBV20-1,12,TRBJ2-7,NA,CSARGSIGEQYF,TGCAGTGCTAGAGGGTCAATCGGCGAGCAGTACTTC
NA,TRBV4-3,15,TRBJ2-7,few,CASSQDSSRVYEQYF,TGCGCCAGCAGCCAAGACTCGTCGAGGGTCTACGAGCAGTACTTC
TRBD1,TRBV29-1,13,TRBJ1-5,many,CSGTGFRNQPQHF,TGCAGCGGGACAGGGTTCCGCAATCAGCCCCAGCATTTT
NA,TRBV29-1,10,TRBJ2-5,many,CSSGEETQYF,TGCAGCTCCGGCGAGGAGACCCAGTACTTC
NA,TRBV5-1,15,TRBJ2-3,many,CASSLLATSTDTQYF,TGTGCCAGCAGCTTACTAGCTACTAGCACAGATACGCAGTATTTT
NA,TRBV28,16,TRBJ1-1,NA,CASSFVAGPMNTEAFF,TGTGCCAGCAGTTTTGTGGCAGGGCCCATGAACACTGAAGCTTTCTTT